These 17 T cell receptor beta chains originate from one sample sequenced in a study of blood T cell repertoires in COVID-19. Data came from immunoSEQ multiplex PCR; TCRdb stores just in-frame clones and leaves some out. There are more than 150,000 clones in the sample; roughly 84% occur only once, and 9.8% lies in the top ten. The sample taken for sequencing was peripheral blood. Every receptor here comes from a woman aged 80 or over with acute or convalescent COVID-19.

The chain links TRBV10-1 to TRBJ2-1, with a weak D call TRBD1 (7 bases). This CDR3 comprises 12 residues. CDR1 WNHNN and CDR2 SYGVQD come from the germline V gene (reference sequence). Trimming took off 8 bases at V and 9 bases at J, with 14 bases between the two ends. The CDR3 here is CASSGGNGEQFF. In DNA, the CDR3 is TGCGCCAGCTCAGGGGGGAATGGTGAGCAGTTCTTC.

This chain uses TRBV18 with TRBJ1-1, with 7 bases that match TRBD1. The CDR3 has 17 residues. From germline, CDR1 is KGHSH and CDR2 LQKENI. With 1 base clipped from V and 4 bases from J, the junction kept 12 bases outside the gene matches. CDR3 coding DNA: TGTGCCAGCTCACCACTTCTCTACAGGGGAGGTCGCACTGAAGCTTTCTTT. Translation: CASSPLLYRGGRTEAFF.

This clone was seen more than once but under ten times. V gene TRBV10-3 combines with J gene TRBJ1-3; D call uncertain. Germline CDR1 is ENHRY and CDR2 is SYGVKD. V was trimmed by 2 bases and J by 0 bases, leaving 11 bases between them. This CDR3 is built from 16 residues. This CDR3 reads CAISEGQVVSGNTIYF. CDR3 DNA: TGTGCCATCAGTGAGGGTCAGGTCGTCTCTGGAAACACCATATATTTT.

The CDR3 region is CASSERDNVFDSPLHF. The CDR3 coding sequence is TGTGCCAGCAGTGAACGGGACAACGTATTTGATTCACCCCTCCACTTT. J is TRBJ1-6 and V is TRBV25-1; D is perhaps TRBD1 (6 bases). Trimming left V 2 bases short and J 8 bases short, with 16 bases between. The germline V gene has CDR1 MGHDK and CDR2 SYGVNS. The CDR3 has 16 amino acids.

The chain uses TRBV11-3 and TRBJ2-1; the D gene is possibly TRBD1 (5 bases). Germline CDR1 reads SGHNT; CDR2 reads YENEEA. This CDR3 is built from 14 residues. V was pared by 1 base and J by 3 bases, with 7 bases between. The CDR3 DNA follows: TGTGCCAGCAGCTTAGGCAGGGACTACAATGAGCAGTTCTTC. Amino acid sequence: CASSLGRDYNEQFF.

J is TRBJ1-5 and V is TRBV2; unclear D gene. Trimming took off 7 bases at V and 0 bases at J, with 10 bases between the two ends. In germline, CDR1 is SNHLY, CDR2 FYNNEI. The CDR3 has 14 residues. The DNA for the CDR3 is TGTGCCAGCACTCCGGGTTATAGCAATCAGCCCCAGCATTTT. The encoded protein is CASTPGYSNQPQHF.

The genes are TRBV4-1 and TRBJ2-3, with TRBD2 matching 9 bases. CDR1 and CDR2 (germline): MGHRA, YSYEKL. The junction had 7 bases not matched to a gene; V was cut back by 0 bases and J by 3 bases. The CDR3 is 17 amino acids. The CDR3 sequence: CASSQDQAGGFTDTQYF. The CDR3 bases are TGCGCCAGCAGCCAAGATCAAGCGGGAGGTTTTACAGATACGCAGTATTTT.

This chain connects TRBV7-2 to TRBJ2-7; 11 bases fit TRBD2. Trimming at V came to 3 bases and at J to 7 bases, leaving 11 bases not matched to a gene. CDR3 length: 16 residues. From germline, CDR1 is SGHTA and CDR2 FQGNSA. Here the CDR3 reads CASSLSASGRSVEQYF. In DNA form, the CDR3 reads TGTGCCAGCAGCTTGTCCGCTAGCGGGAGGTCAGTTGAGCAGTACTTC. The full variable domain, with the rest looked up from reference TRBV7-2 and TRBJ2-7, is GAGVSQSPSNKVTEKGKDVELRCDPISGHTALYWYRQSLGQGLEFLIYFQGNSAPDKSGLPSDRFSAERTGGSVSTLTIQRTQQEDSAVYLCASSLSASGRSVEQYFGPGTRLTVT.

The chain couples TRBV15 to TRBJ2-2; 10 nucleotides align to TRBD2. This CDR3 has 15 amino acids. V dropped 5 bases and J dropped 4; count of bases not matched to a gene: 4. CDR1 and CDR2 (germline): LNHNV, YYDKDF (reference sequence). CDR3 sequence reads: CATSVGLAVTGELFF. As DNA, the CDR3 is TGTGCCACCAGCGTCGGACTAGCGGTCACCGGGGAGCTGTTTTTT.

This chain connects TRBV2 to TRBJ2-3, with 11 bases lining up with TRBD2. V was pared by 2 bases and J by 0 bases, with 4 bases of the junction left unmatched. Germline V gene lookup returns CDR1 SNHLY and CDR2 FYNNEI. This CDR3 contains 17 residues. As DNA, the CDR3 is TGTGCCAGCAGTGAACCGGGACTAGCGGCCAGCACAGATACGCAGTATTTT. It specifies CASSEPGLAASTDTQYF.

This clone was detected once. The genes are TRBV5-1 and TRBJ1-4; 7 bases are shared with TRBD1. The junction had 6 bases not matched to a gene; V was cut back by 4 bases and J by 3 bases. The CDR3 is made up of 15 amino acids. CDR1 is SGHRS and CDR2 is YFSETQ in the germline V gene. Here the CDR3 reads CASSEVTGANEKLFF. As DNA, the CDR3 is TGCGCCAGCAGCGAGGTAACAGGGGCTAATGAAAAACTGTTTTTT.

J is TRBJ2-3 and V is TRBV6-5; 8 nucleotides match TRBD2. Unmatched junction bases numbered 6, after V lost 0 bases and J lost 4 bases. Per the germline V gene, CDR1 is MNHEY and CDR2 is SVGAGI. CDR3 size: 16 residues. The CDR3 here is CASSYSSRGGPDTQYF. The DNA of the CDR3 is TGTGCCAGCAGTTACTCGTCTCGGGGGGGGCCAGATACGCAGTATTTT.

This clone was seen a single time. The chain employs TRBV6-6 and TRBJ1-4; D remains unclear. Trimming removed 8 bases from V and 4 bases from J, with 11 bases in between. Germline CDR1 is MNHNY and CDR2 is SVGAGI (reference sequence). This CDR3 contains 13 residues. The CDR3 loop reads CASRGPNNEKLFF. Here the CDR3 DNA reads TGTGCCAGCCGGGGTCCCAATAATGAAAAACTGTTTTTT.

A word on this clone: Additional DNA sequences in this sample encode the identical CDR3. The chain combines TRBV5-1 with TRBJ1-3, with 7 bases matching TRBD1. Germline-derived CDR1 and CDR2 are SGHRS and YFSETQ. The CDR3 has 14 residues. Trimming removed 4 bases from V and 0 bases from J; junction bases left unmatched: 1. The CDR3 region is CASSRDSSGNTIYF. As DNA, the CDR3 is TGCGCCAGCAGCCGGGACAGCTCTGGAAACACCATATATTTT.

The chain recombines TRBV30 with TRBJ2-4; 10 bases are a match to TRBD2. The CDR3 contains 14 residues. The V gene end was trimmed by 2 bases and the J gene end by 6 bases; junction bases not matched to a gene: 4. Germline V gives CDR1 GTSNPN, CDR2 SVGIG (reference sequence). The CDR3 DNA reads TGTGCCTGGAGTCTAGCGGGAGCCCTAAACATTCAGTACTTC. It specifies CAWSLAGALNIQYF.

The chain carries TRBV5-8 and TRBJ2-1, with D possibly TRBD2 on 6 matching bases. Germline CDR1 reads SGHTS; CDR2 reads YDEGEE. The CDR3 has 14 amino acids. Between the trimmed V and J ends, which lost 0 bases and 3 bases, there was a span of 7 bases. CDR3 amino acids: CASSLGSGYNEQFF. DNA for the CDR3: TGTGCCAGCAGCTTGGGTAGCGGCTACAATGAGCAGTTCTTC.

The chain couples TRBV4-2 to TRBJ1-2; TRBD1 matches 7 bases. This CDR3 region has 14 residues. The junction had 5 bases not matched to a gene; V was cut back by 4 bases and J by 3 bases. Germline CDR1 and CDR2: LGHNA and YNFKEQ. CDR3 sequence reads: CASSPGQDDYGYTF. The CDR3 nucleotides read TGTGCCAGCAGCCCCGGACAGGACGACTATGGCTACACCTTC.